This TCR beta chain was captured by sequencing in a study of graft-versus-host responses after intestinal transplantation. Study context: Anti-thymocyte globulin induction, then tacrolimus and steroids for about 3 years, went to all recipients. Study observations and caveats: Early post-transplant HvG declines showed an association with peak circulating GvH clone levels. Recipient marrow held GvH clones, some first seen in ileum or blood.

Libraries were prepared by immunoSEQ multiplex PCR; TCRdb keeps only in-frame clonotypes and omits some of them. The sample carries around 88,000 clones, around 83% recorded once. The CDR3 extends over 19 amino acids. Germline CDR1 SGHVS, CDR2 FNYEAQ. Trimming took 5 bases from V and 4 from J; bases not matched to a gene: 17. As concerns this clone: Its antigen is unknown.

V gene TRBV7-6 combines with J gene TRBJ2-2; TRBD1 agrees at 9 bases. This TCR was recovered from a human donor who received an intestinal transplant. Specimen: unstimulated CD8+ T cells sorted from spleen or lymph node cells, collected before intestinal transplant. CDR3 DNA: TGTGCCAGCAGCCCCCGCCCCGGAGCACAGGGGGCTACCACCGGGGAGCTGTTTTTT. This encodes CASSPRPGAQGATTGELFF.